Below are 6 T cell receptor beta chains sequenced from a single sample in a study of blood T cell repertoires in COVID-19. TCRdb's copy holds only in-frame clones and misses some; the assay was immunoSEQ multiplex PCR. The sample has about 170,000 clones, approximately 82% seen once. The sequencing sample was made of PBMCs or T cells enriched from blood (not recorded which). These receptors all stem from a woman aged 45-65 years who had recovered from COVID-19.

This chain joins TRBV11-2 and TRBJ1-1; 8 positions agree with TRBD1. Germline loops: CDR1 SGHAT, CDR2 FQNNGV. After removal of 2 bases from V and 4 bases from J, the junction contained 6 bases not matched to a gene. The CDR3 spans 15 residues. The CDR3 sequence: CASSLRYGQGTEAFF. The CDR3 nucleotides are TGTGCCAGCAGCTTAAGGTACGGACAGGGCACTGAAGCTTTCTTT.

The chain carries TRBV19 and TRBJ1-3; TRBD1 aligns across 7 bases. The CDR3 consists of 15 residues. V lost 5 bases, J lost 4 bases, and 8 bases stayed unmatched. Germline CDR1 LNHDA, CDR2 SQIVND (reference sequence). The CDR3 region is CASSPGQVWGNTIYF. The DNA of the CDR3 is TGTGCCAGTAGTCCCGGACAGGTTTGGGGAAACACCATATATTTT.

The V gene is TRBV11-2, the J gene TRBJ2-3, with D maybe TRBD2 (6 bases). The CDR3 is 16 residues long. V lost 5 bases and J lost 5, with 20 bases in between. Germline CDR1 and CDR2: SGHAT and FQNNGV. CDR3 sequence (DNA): TGTGCCAGCAGCCCAAGCCCTCTAGCGATCGGAGATACGCAGTATTTT. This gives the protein CASSPSPLAIGDTQYF.

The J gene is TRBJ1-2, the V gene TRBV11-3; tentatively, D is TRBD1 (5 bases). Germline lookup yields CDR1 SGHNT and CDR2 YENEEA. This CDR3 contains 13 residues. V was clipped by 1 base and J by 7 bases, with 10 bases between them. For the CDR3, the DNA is TGTGCCAGCAGCTTAGTCCCAGGGTCTGGCTACACCTTC. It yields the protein CASSLVPGSGYTF.

The CDR3: CASRDRGGPQPQHF. The CDR3 DNA reads TGTGCCAGCAGGGACAGGGGCGGCCCTCAGCCCCAGCATTTT. The rearrangement links TRBV28 to TRBJ1-5, with 9 bases aligning to TRBD1. V shed 6 bases, J shed 6 bases, and the junction held 6 bases outside the gene matches. The CDR3 extends over 14 amino acids. In germline, CDR1 is MDHEN, CDR2 SYDVKM.

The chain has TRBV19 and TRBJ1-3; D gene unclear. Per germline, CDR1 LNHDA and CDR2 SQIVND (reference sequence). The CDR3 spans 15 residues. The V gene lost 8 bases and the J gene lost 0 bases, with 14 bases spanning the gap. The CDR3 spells CASETQSNSGNTIYF. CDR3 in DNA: TGTGCCAGTGAGACACAGAGCAACTCTGGAAACACCATATATTTT.